The 11 T cell receptor beta chains below come from one sample, sequenced in a study of blood T cell repertoires in COVID-19. Repertoires were generated with immunoSEQ multiplex PCR, while TCRdb's copy carries only in-frame clones and drops some. The data hold some 250,000 clones, with approximately 86% observed a single time. Sequencing used peripheral blood. The receptors were gathered from a man between 25 and 39 years old with active or convalescent COVID-19.

The V gene is TRBV5-8, the J gene TRBJ2-3, with 15 bases that match TRBD2. In germline, CDR1 is SGHTS, CDR2 YDEGEE. CDR3 length: 16 residues. J gave up 4 bases and V 4 bases, and 4 bases lay outside the gene matches. The CDR3 DNA reads TGTGCCAGCAGCCAGGGACTAGCGGGGGGCGCAGATACGCAGTATTTT. It is translated as CASSQGLAGGADTQYF.

This chain uses TRBV9 with TRBJ1-1, with TRBD1 as a possible D gene (5 bases). The germline V and J ends were trimmed by 1 base and 1 base, with 11 bases remaining between them. Germline CDR1 is SGDLS and CDR2 is YYNGEE. The CDR3 runs to 15 residues. CDR3 coding DNA: TGTGCCAGCAGCGTAATGCCGACAGCGAACACTGAAGCTTTCTTT. It codes for CASSVMPTANTEAFF.

The J gene is TRBJ2-5, the V gene TRBV18; TRBD1 matches 10 bases. The CDR3 is 15 residues long. V shed 6 bases and J 2 bases; nucleotides not matched to a gene: 6. CDR1 and CDR2 (germline): KGHSH, LQKENI. CDR3 in amino acids: CASSPDRGPQETQYF. The CDR3 nucleotides are TGTGCCAGCTCTCCCGACAGGGGGCCGCAAGAGACCCAGTACTTC.

CDR3 sequence (DNA): TGTGCCAGCAGTCTTCGGGGGGGGCGGTCCGGGGAGCTGTTTTTT. This sequence encodes CASSLRGGRSGELFF. The rearrangement uses TRBV6-6 and TRBJ2-2, with 8 bases identical to TRBD2. Trimming at V came to 5 bases and at J to 6 bases, leaving 8 bases not matched to a gene. CDR1 is MNHNY and CDR2 is SVGAGI in the germline V gene (reference sequence). This CDR3 comprises 15 residues.

The chain uses TRBV14 and TRBJ2-2; TRBD2 matches at 12 bases. Germline CDR1 is SGHDN and CDR2 is FVKESK. J lost 2 bases, V lost 1 base, and 5 bases had no gene match. The CDR3 spans 18 residues. CDR3 region: CASSQGRTSGVNTGELFF. CDR3 sequence (DNA): TGTGCCAGCAGCCAAGGTCGGACTAGCGGGGTAAACACCGGGGAGCTGTTTTTT.

The CDR3 region has the DNA TGTGCCAGCAGCCCACCCGGGACAAGAGCTTATGGCTACACCTTC. Its protein is CASSPPGTRAYGYTF. V gene TRBV2 combines with J gene TRBJ1-2, with D tentatively TRBD1 (6 bases). The germline V gene encodes CDR1 SNHLY and CDR2 FYNNEI. The CDR3 has 15 residues. The V and J ends lost 6 bases and 5 bases respectively, with 19 bases between them.

This clone was observed a single time. The chain has TRBV7-2 and TRBJ2-5, with TRBD2 as a possible D gene (6 bases). The V end was cut by 1 base, the J end by 5 bases, with 11 bases between. This CDR3 region has 14 residues. CDR1 and CDR2 (germline): SGHTA, FQGNSA. The CDR3 is CASSLVRGMETQYF. The CDR3 region has the DNA TGTGCCAGCAGCTTAGTTCGGGGGATGGAGACCCAGTACTTC.

The chain recombines TRBV10-2 with TRBJ2-7, with 8 bases identical to TRBD1. CDR3 length: 13 amino acids. Germline CDR1 reads WSHSY; CDR2 reads SAAADI. The junction had 10 bases not matched to a gene; V was cut back by 6 bases and J by 9 bases. Here the CDR3 DNA reads TGCGCCAGCAGGCCAGGGGGCTCAGAGGGGCAGTACTTC. This encodes CASRPGGSEGQYF.

V and J are TRBV5-1 and TRBJ2-7, with 11 positions matching TRBD1. The CDR3 runs 15 residues. The germline V gene encodes CDR1 SGHRS and CDR2 YFSETQ. Germline trimming cut 4 bases from V and 3 bases from J; bases unmatched to any gene: 6. Written as DNA, the CDR3 is TGCGCCAGCAGCGAGGGGACAGGGGGATTCTACGAGCAGTACTTC. It encodes CASSEGTGGFYEQYF.

This chain uses TRBV6-5 with TRBJ2-1; D may be TRBD2 (6 bases). The CDR3 runs 13 residues. Germline CDR1 reads MNHEY; CDR2 reads SVGAGI. V shed 8 bases and J shed 2 bases, with 10 bases lying between them. CDR3 nucleotides: TGTGCCAGCGGGACTGATCCCTACAATGAGCAGTTCTTC. It translates to CASGTDPYNEQFF.

This clone was found once. The chain combines TRBV3-1 (or the pseudogene TRBV3-2) with TRBJ1-1; the D gene is possibly TRBD1 (5 bases). Germline V gene data show CDR1 as LGHDT and CDR2 as YNNKEL (reference sequence). The CDR3 is 14 residues long. V was trimmed by 0 bases and J by 4 bases, leaving 9 bases between them. The CDR3 bases are TGTGCCAGCAGCCAAGAGAAACAGGCCACTGAAGCTTTCTTT. It is translated as CASSQEKQATEAFF.